These 25 T cell receptor beta chains originate from one sample sequenced in a study of blood T cell repertoires in COVID-19 (dated by TCRdb to 2018 to 2020). Library preparation was by the immunoSEQ multiplex PCR assay. TCRdb stores this immuneACCESS table with in-frame sequences only. Part of the clones is absent; in the studies checked, under half of the shortfall reflects unresolved V genes, and no reason is known for the rest. For this sample the table gives 55,000 to 65,000 clones, of which about 90% were detected only once. Jointly, the top ten make up about 7.2% of the sample. The sample taken for sequencing was peripheral blood. These receptors were taken from a man aged 55-75 years with active or convalescent COVID-19.

The V call is TRBV27, the J call TRBJ2-6; 10 bases are shared with TRBD1. J lost 1 base, V lost 6 bases, and 6 bases had no gene match. The CDR3 runs to 17 residues. Looked up from germline, CDR1 is MNHEY and CDR2 is SMNVEV (reference sequence). The CDR3 nucleotides read TGTGCCAGCAGCCCTGGGGGACAGGGGTCTGGGGCCAACGTCCTGACTTTC. This translates into CASSPGGQGSGANVLTF.

The chain joins TRBV27 to TRBJ2-3; no clear D gene. Germline V gene sequence: CDR1 MNHEY, CDR2 SMNVEV (reference sequence). V lost 6 bases and J 3 bases, leaving 13 bases between the germline ends. The CDR3 is 14 residues long. The CDR3 DNA reads as TGTGCCAGCAGCATGACCGCTAGGACAGATACGCAGTATTTT. Protein product: CASSMTARTDTQYF.

This chain uses TRBV6-5 with TRBJ2-7, with 8 bases matching TRBD2. Germline V gene data show CDR1 as MNHEY and CDR2 as SVGAGI. CDR3 length: 15 residues. Trimming removed 5 bases from V and 3 bases from J; junction bases left unmatched: 9. The CDR3 spells CASSTNSGKGYEQYF. CDR3 DNA sequence: TGTGCCAGCAGTACGAATAGCGGGAAGGGCTACGAGCAGTACTTC.

This clone appeared a few times. This chain uses TRBV14 with TRBJ2-2; 10 bases align to TRBD2. This CDR3 region has 15 residues. Germline loops: CDR1 SGHDN, CDR2 FVKESK. The junction had 8 bases not matched to a gene; V was cut back by 7 bases and J by 6 bases. CDR3 residues: CASNVAGGPSGELFF. CDR3 in DNA: TGTGCCAGCAACGTAGCGGGAGGTCCTTCCGGGGAGCTGTTTTTT.

The chain uses TRBV12-3 or TRBV12-4 and TRBJ2-2; D gene ambiguous. The CDR3 covers 13 residues. V dropped 4 bases and J dropped 4 bases, with 7 bases sitting between them. CDR3 sequence: CASSWARTGELFF. As DNA, the CDR3 is TGTGCCAGCAGTTGGGCCCGCACCGGGGAGCTGTTTTTT.

This chain connects TRBV5-4 to TRBJ1-6; TRBD1 might be the D (6 bases). Germline V gene lookup returns CDR1 SGHNT and CDR2 YYREEE (reference sequence). This CDR3 has 14 residues. V was cut by 0 bases and J by 10 bases, with 11 bases left in between. CDR3 loop: CASSLAGGASPLHF. CDR3 nucleotide sequence: TGTGCCAGCAGCTTGGCCGGGGGGGCCTCACCCCTCCACTTT.

In nucleotides, the CDR3 is TGTGCCAGCAGTGGACTAGCGGGAGATGTGGAGACCCAGTACTTC. Amino acids: CASSGLAGDVETQYF. V usage is TRBV6-4 and J usage is TRBJ2-5, with 12 bases that match TRBD2. Losses at the gene ends were 4 bases for V and 5 bases for J; bases not matched to a gene: 5. There are 15 residues in the CDR3. The germline V gene encodes CDR1 MRHNA and CDR2 SNTAGT.

This chain joins TRBV27 and TRBJ2-7; D may be TRBD2 (6 bases). V was pared by 5 bases and J by 5 bases, with 22 bases between. CDR3 length: 16 residues. The germline CDR1 and CDR2 sequences are MNHEY and SMNVEV (reference sequence). CDR3 DNA: TGTGCCAGCAGTCCGAGGACTACCCGTGGGGTCCACGAGCAGTACTTC. Its translation: CASSPRTTRGVHEQYF.

The chain is built from TRBV6-5 and TRBJ1-5, with a weak D call TRBD1 (6 bases). Trimming removed 5 bases from V and 6 bases from J, with 17 bases in between. In germline, CDR1 is MNHEY, CDR2 SVGAGI. The length of the CDR3 is 15 residues. The CDR3 DNA reads TGTGCCAGCAGTCGTACAGGGACCCCGGGTCAGCCCCAGCATTTT. Residues: CASSRTGTPGQPQHF.

This clone was seen more than once but under ten times. The chain employs TRBV7-8 and TRBJ1-1, with a possible D match to TRBD1 (5 bases). The germline V and J ends were trimmed by 3 bases and 2 bases, with 10 bases remaining between them. This CDR3 is 14 amino acids long. Germline CDR1 SGHVS, CDR2 FQNEAQ. The CDR3 loop reads CASSFMGTNTEAFF. In nucleotides, the CDR3 is TGTGCCAGCAGCTTTATGGGGACTAACACTGAAGCTTTCTTT. Filled out from reference TRBV7-8 and TRBJ1-1, the complete variable domain reads GAGVSQSPRYKVAKRGQDVALRCDPISGHVSLFWYQQALGQGPEFLTYFQNEAQLDKSGLPSDRFFAERPEGSVSTLKIQRTQQEDSAVYLCASSFMGTNTEAFFGQGTRLTVV.

The chain is built from TRBV2 and TRBJ1-4; TRBD1 might be the D (5 bases). The V gene lost 7 bases and the J gene lost 7 bases, with 16 bases spanning the gap. Germline CDR1 SNHLY, CDR2 FYNNEI. The CDR3 spans 14 residues. The CDR3 region is CASKEDRVPEKLFF. The CDR3 region has the DNA TGTGCCAGCAAAGAAGACAGAGTCCCTGAAAAACTGTTTTTT.

The CDR3 nucleotides read TGTGCCAGCAGCCCGGGGAGGGTGAACACTGAAGCTTTCTTT. The encoded protein is CASSPGRVNTEAFF. The genes are TRBV14 and TRBJ1-1; no definite D call. The V end was cut by 4 bases, the J end by 0 bases, with 9 bases between. The CDR3 totals 14 residues. Germline lookup yields CDR1 SGHDN and CDR2 FVKESK.

The CDR3 loop is CASSHRNTEAFF. In DNA form, the CDR3 reads TGCGCCAGCAGTCACAGGAACACTGAAGCTTTCTTT. This chain links TRBV5-1 with TRBJ1-1, with D unresolved. V lost 5 bases and J lost 1, with 6 bases in between. CDR3 size: 12 residues. CDR1 SGHRS and CDR2 YFSETQ come from the germline V gene.

The chain uses TRBV13 and TRBJ1-1, with D maybe TRBD1 (5 bases). The CDR3 length is 14 residues. V was trimmed by 2 bases and J by 5 bases, leaving 12 bases between them. Germline V gene data show CDR1 as PRHDT and CDR2 as FYEKMQ (reference sequence). Here the CDR3 DNA reads TGTGCCAGCAGCTTAAGTGAGGGGAGGACTGAAGCTTTCTTT. Amino acid sequence: CASSLSEGRTEAFF.

This chain joins TRBV5-4 and TRBJ1-6, with 7 nucleotides matching TRBD1. In germline, CDR1 is SGHNT, CDR2 YYREEE (reference sequence). The CDR3 contains 15 residues. The J segment lost 7 bases and the V segment lost 4 bases, leaving 8 bases of the junction unmatched. The CDR3 nucleotides read TGTGCCAGCAGCCACGCCGACAGGGTAAATTCACCCCTCCACTTT. Protein: CASSHADRVNSPLHF.

The chain recombines TRBV5-1 with TRBJ1-1, with 7 bases matching TRBD1. The CDR3 extends over 14 amino acids. In germline, CDR1 is SGHRS, CDR2 YFSETQ. J lost 0 bases, V lost 6 bases, and 5 bases had no gene match. The CDR3 nucleotides are TGCGCCAGCACCGAACAGGGGTTGAACACTGAAGCTTTCTTT. Residues: CASTEQGLNTEAFF.

This chain uses TRBV10-3 with TRBJ2-3, with D possibly matching TRBD2 (6 bases). Germline CDR1 and CDR2: ENHRY and SYGVKD. This CDR3 is 14 amino acids long. The ends were cut back, 6 bases at V and 0 bases at J, with 10 bases in the middle. Here the CDR3 DNA reads TGTGCCATCAGGGGACTTGGGAGCACAGATACGCAGTATTTT. It codes for CAIRGLGSTDTQYF.

This chain links TRBV6-5 with TRBJ1-1; D not certain. CDR3 size: 14 residues. CDR1 MNHEY and CDR2 SVGAGI come from the germline V gene. Trimming took off 2 bases at V and 1 base at J, with 8 bases between the two ends. CDR3: CASSYRGGNTEAFF. As DNA, the CDR3 is TGTGCCAGCAGTTACCGAGGAGGGAACACTGAAGCTTTCTTT.

This chain links TRBV5-8 with TRBJ1-5; the match to TRBD1 covers 7 bases. Germline trimming cut 3 bases from V and 4 bases from J; bases unmatched to any gene: 7. This CDR3 has 15 amino acids. CDR1 SGHTS and CDR2 YDEGEE come from the germline V gene. CDR3 DNA sequence: TGTGCCAGCAGCTCGACAGGGACAGCGAATCAGCCCCAGCATTTT. Translating gives CASSSTGTANQPQHF. Supplemented by reference TRBV5-8 and TRBJ1-5, the full variable domain reads EAGVTQSPTHLIKTRGQQATLRCSPISGHTSVYWYQQALGLGLQFLLWYDEGEERNRGNFPPRFSGRQFPNYSSELNVNALELEDSALYLCASSSTGTANQPQHFGDGTRLSIL.

Concerning this clone itself: The junction and the germline gene differ at one end; a read error may be behind it. The chain recombines TRBV5-1 with TRBJ1-1; 8 bases match TRBD1. There are 15 residues in the CDR3. From germline, CDR1 is SGHRS and CDR2 YFSETQ. The chain's CDR3 is CASTFGTGRNPEAFF. The CDR3 nucleotides are TGCGCCAGCACCTTCGGGACAGGTCGGAACCCTGAAGCTTTCTTT. Using reference TRBV5-1 and TRBJ1-1 for the parts outside the CDR3, the full variable domain is KAGVTQTPRYLIKTRGQQVTLSCSPISGHRSVSWYQQTPGQGLQFLFEYFSETQRNKGNFPGRFSGRQFSNSRSEMNVSTLELGDSALYLCASTFGTGRNPEAFFGQGTRLTVV.

This clone was seen only a few times. J is TRBJ1-2 and V is TRBV6-5, with a weak D call TRBD1 (6 bases). V lost 4 bases, J lost 0 bases, and 15 bases lay in between. The CDR3 is 16 amino acids. Per the germline V gene, CDR1 is MNHEY and CDR2 is SVGAGI. For the CDR3, the DNA is TGTGCCAGCAGTTCGAACAGGGTGAGGGCTAACTATGGCTACACCTTC. Translating gives CASSSNRVRANYGYTF.

This clone showed up just once. The J gene is TRBJ2-7, the V gene TRBV27; 11 nucleotides align to TRBD1. Trimming cost V 4 bases and J 4 bases; bases outside gene matches: 9. The CDR3 has 16 residues. CDR1 is MNHEY, CDR2 SMNVEV, per germline (reference sequence). The CDR3 DNA reads TGTGCCAGCAGTTCCATAATAGGACAGGGGGCTTACGAGCAGTACTTC. Its protein is CASSSIIGQGAYEQYF.

The chain is built from TRBV6-2 or TRBV6-3 and TRBJ2-7; TRBD1 matches 7 bases. Germline V gives CDR1 MNHEY, CDR2 SVGEGT. This CDR3 is 13 amino acids long. The V and J ends lost 5 bases and 1 base, in that order; junction bases with no gene match: 2. In DNA, the CDR3 is TGTGCCAGCAGTCGGGACAGATCCTACGAGCAGTACTTC. Protein product: CASSRDRSYEQYF.

This chain links TRBV5-5 with TRBJ1-2; D ambiguous. This CDR3 spans 13 amino acids. The V end was cut by 0 bases, the J end by 13 bases, with 16 bases between. Per germline, CDR1 SGHKS and CDR2 YYEKEE (reference sequence). CDR3 in amino acids: CASSLAPRVPVTF. CDR3 DNA sequence: TGTGCCAGCAGCTTGGCGCCCCGAGTTCCCGTCACCTTC.

The chain combines TRBV2 with TRBJ2-3; TRBD1 aligns across 9 bases. The CDR3 covers 15 residues. The germline CDR1 and CDR2 sequences are SNHLY and FYNNEI. V lost 7 bases and J lost 3; bases outside the gene matches: 8. CDR3 sequence (DNA): TGTGCCAGCAAAAAAGCCGACAGGGGGACAGATACGCAGTATTTT. This encodes CASKKADRGTDTQYF.